The clone carrying this T cell receptor (beta chain) has just a few counts. Its specificity is unknown. This record belongs to a study of CD8 T cells in ankylosing spondylitis. General study findings and limits: There was reportedly significant enrichment of clones that were disease-linked in matched ankylosing spondylitis synovial fluid. What seemed typical of ankylosing spondylitis blood was a TCR beta motif built from about 8 highly homologous variants. Within peripheral blood, clones linked to disease were CD8+ and relatively rare.

The CDR3 is 12 amino acids. V was clipped by 6 bases and J by 3 bases, with 9 bases between them. With molecular barcodes, quantitative 5'-RACE was used to make the TCR beta libraries. MiXCR, run by TCRdb on the 5' RACE reads, gives a single entry per CDR3 protein. The profile covers under 400,000 distinct CDR3 sequences, with about 9.9% appearing a single time and roughly 9% taken by the ten largest. The chain employs TRBV12-3 or TRBV12-4 and TRBJ2-7, with no clear D. This TCR was sampled from a female donor with ankylosing spondylitis or in good health (not recorded which). The specimen was blood, either unsorted or a sorted T cell fraction (not recorded which). For the CDR3, the DNA is TGTGCCAGCAGATCACACTACTACGAGCAGTACTTC. This sequence encodes CASRSHYYEQYF.